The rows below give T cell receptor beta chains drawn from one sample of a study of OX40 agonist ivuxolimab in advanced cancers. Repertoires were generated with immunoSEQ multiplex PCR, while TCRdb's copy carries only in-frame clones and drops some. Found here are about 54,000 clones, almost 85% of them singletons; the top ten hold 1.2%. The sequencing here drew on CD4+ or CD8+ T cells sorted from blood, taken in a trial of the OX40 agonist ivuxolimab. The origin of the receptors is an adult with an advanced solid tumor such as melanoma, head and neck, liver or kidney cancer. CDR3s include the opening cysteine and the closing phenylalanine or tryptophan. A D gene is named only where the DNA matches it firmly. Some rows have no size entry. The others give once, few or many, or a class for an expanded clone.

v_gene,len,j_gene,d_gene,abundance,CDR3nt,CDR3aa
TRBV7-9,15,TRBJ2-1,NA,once,TGTGCCAGCAGCCCTACTGGGACCCGGGGGAATGAGCAGTTCTTC,CASSPTGTRGNEQFF
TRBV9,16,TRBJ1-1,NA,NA,TGTGCCAGCAGCGTAGTCAAGGGGACGGCGAACACTGAAGCTTTCTTT,CASSVVKGTANTEAFF
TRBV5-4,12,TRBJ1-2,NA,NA,TGTGCCAGCAGCCTTAGGACGGGTGGCTACACCTTC,CASSLRTGGYTF
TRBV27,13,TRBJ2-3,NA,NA,TGTGCCAGCAAGACAAATGGGGTAGATACGCAGTATTTT,CASKTNGVDTQYF
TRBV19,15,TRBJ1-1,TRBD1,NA,TGTGCCAGTAGTAAACGGACAGGGGGGAACACTGAAGCTTTCTTT,CASSKRTGGNTEAFF
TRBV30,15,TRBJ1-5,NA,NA,TGTGCCTGGAGTAAAGCCGGGCCCGAGGATCAGCCCCAGCATTTT,CAWSKAGPEDQPQHF
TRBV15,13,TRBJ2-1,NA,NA,TGTGCCACCAGCCGGGCAGGGCCCGATGAGCAGTTCTTC,CATSRAGPDEQFF
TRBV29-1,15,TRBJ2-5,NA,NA,TGCAGTGTTCTTTTCGGCAGACAGTACCAAGAGACCCAGTACTTC,CSVLFGRQYQETQYF
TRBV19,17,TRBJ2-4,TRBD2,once,TGTGCCAGTATGGCAGGGGAGCTACTAGCGGGCAAAAACATTCAGTACTTC,CASMAGELLAGKNIQYF
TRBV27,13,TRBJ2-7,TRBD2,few,TGTGCCAGCAGAACTAGCGGGGGTCTCGAGCAGTACTTC,CASRTSGGLEQYF
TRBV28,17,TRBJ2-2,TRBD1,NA,TGTGCCAGCCATCCTTCTCCGGACAGGGGGAACCCCGGGGAGCTGTTTTTT,CASHPSPDRGNPGELFF
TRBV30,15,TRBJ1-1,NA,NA,TGTGCCTGGAGTATGGGCCCCCCCAAGGGCACTGAAGCTTTCTTT,CAWSMGPPKGTEAFF
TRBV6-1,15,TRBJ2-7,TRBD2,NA,TGTGCCAGCAGTGGGGAAGCGGGAGGGCAAGGGGAGCAGTACTTC,CASSGEAGGQGEQYF
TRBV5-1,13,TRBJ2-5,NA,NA,TGCGCCAGCAGCTTGGACAGGGCGGAGACCCAGTACTTC,CASSLDRAETQYF
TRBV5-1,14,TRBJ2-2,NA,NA,TGCGCCAGCAGCTCGGGACAAAACACCGGGGAGCTGTTTTTT,CASSSGQNTGELFF
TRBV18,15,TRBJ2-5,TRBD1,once,TGTGCCAGCTCCCCCGGACAGGGGGCATGGGAGACCCAGTACTTC,CASSPGQGAWETQYF
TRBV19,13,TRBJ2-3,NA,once,TGTGCCAGTAGTATTGGGAGAGTAGGTACGCAGTATTTT,CASSIGRVGTQYF
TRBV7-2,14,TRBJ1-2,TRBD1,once,TGTGCCAGCAGCCCAGGGGGTTCCAACTATGGCTACACCTTC,CASSPGGSNYGYTF
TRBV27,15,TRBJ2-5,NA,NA,TGTGCCAGCAGTTTAAAAGGGACACTCCAAGAGACCCAGTACTTC,CASSLKGTLQETQYF
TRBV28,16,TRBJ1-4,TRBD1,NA,TGTGCCAGCAGTTCGGGAGAGGGACAGGGGGCAGAAAAACTGTTTTTT,CASSSGEGQGAEKLFF
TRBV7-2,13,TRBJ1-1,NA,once,TGTGCCAGCAGCAAGGGCCCGAACACTGAAGCTTTCTTT,CASSKGPNTEAFF
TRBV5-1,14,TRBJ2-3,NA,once,TGCGCCAGCAGCTTGGAGCGGAGCACAGATACGCAGTATTTT,CASSLERSTDTQYF
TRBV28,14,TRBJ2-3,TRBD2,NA,TGTGCCAGCAGAGTGGGGGGGAGGTCAGATACGCAGTATTTT,CASRVGGRSDTQYF
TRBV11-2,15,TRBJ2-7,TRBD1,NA,TGTGCCAGCAGCTTATACGGGGGACAGGGTTACGAGCAGTACTTC,CASSLYGGQGYEQYF
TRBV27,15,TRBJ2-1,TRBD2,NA,TGTGCCAGCAGCCCCAGCGGGACCCTTTACCATGAGCAGTTCTTC,CASSPSGTLYHEQFF